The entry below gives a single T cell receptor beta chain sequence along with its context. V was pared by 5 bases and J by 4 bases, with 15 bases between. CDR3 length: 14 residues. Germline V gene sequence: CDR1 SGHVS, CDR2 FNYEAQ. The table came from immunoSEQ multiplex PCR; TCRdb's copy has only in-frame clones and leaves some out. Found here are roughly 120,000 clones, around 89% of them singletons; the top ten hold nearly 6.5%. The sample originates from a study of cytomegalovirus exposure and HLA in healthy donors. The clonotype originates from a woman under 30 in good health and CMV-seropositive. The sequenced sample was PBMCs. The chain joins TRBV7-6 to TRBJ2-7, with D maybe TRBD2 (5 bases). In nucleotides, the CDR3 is TGTGCCAGCAGCCCCACGGGTCAGCGGTACGAGCAGTACTTC. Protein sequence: CASSPTGQRYEQYF. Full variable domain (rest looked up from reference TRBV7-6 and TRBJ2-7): GAGVSQSPRYKVTKRGQDVALRCDPISGHVSLYWYRQALGQGPEFLTYFNYEAQQDKSGLPNDRFSAERPEGSISTLTIQRTEQRDSAMYRCASSPTGQRYEQYFGPGTRLTVT.